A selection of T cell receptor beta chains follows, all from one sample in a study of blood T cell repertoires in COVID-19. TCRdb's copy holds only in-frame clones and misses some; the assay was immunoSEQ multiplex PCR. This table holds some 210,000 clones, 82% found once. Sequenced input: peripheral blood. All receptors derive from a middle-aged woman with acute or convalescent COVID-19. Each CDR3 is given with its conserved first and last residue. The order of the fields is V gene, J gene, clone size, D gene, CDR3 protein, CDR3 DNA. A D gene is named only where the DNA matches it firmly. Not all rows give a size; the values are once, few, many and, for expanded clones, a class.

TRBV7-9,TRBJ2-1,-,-,CASSPGAPGFSYNEQFF,TGTGCCAGCAGCCCGGGAGCACCAGGCTTCTCCTACAATGAGCAGTTCTTC
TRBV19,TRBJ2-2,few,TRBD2,CASSPSGRRHGELFF,TGTGCCAGTAGTCCGAGCGGGAGAAGGCACGGGGAGCTGTTTTTT
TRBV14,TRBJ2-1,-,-,CASSQVASGEQFF,TGTGCCAGCAGCCAAGTCGCCAGCGGGGAGCAGTTCTTC
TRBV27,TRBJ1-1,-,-,CASSLQENTEAFF,TGTGCCAGCAGTCTACAGGAGAACACTGAAGCTTTCTTT
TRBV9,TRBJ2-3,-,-,CASSSSTDTQYF,TGTGCCAGCAGCTCCAGTACAGATACGCAGTATTTT
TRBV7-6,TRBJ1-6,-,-,CASSLLGGSPLHF,TGTGCCAGCAGCTTATTGGGGGGGTCACCCCTCCACTTT
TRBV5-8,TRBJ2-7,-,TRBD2,CASSLVVGGYEQYF,TGTGCCAGCAGCTTGGTCGTGGGAGGGTACGAGCAGTACTTC
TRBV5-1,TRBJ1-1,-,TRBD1,CASSIPPGQPNTEAFF,TGCGCCAGCAGCATCCCTCCGGGACAGCCGAACACTGAAGCTTTCTTT
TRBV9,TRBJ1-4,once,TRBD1,CASSERTGTYLNEKLFF,TGTGCCAGCAGCGAAAGGACAGGGACGTACCTTAATGAAAAACTGTTTTTT
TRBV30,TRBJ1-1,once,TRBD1,CAWSWGTGTTEAFF,TGTGCCTGGAGTTGGGGGACAGGTACCACTGAAGCTTTCTTT
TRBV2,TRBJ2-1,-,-,CASSEARAIRGNEQFF,TGTGCCAGCAGTGAAGCACGCGCGATTCGCGGCAATGAGCAGTTCTTC
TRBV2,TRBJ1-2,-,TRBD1,CASSEAGTATYGYTF,TGTGCCAGCAGTGAAGCGGGGACAGCCACCTATGGCTACACCTTC
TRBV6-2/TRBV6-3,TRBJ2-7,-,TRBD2,CASSYVGGGSEQYF,TGTGCCAGCAGTTACGTCGGGGGAGGGTCCGAGCAGTACTTC
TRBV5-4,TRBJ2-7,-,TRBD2,CASSLPTSGRVYEQYF,TGTGCCAGCAGCTTACCGACTAGCGGGAGGGTATACGAGCAGTACTTC
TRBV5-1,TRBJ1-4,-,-,CASKKQSTATNEKLFF,TGCGCCAGCAAGAAACAGAGTACTGCAACTAATGAAAAACTGTTTTTT
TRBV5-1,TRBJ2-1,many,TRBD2,CASSLTAGGSNEQFF,TGCGCCAGCAGCTTAACGGCGGGGGGTTCAAATGAGCAGTTCTTC
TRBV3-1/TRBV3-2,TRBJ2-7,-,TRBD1,CASSRRTGSEVLREQYF,TGTGCCAGCAGCCGAAGGACAGGCTCGGAGGTACTTCGGGAGCAGTACTTC
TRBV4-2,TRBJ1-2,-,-,CASGSGIGYGYTF,TGTGCCAGTGGGAGTGGTATAGGCTATGGCTACACCTTC
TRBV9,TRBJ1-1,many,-,CASSVAVNTEAFF,TGTGCCAGCAGCGTAGCGGTGAACACTGAAGCTTTCTTT
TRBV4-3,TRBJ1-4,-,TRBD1,CASSRGQGAEKLFF,TGCGCCAGCAGCCGCGGACAGGGGGCTGAAAAACTGTTTTTT
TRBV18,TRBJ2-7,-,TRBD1,CASSPQGQGSDEQYF,TGTGCCAGCTCACCACAGGGACAGGGGTCCGACGAGCAGTACTTC
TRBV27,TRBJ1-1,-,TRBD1,CASRKGQKNTEAFF,TGTGCCAGCAGAAAGGGACAGAAGAACACTGAAGCTTTCTTT
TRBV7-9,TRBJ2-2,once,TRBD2,CASRLAGNTGELFF,TGTGCCAGCAGACTAGCGGGAAACACCGGGGAGCTGTTTTTT
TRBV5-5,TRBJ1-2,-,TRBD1,CASSLGLGQGNYGYTF,TGTGCCAGCAGCTTGGGACTCGGACAGGGAAACTATGGCTACACCTTC
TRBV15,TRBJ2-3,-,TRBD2,CATGGGAADTQYF,TGTGCCACCGGCGGGGGGGCCGCGGATACGCAGTATTTT
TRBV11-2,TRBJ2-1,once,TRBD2,CASSRGTIAGGYNEQFF,TGTGCCAGCAGCCGCGGGACAATAGCGGGGGGTTACAATGAGCAGTTCTTC
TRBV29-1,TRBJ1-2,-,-,CSVTENYGYTF,TGCAGCGTAACAGAGAACTATGGCTACACCTTC
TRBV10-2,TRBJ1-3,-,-,CASSENRPSGNTIYF,TGCGCCAGCAGTGAAAACAGACCCTCTGGAAACACCATATATTTT
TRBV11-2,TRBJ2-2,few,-,CASSLQTGSPATGELFF,TGTGCCAGCAGCCTTCAAACCGGGTCCCCTGCCACCGGGGAGCTGTTTTTT
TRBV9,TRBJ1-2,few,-,CASSVGQAYGYTF,TGTGCCAGCAGCGTAGGGCAGGCATATGGCTACACCTTC
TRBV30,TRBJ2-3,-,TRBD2,CAWSRDLAGEGDTQYF,TGTGCCTGGAGTCGGGATCTAGCGGGAGAGGGAGATACGCAGTATTTT
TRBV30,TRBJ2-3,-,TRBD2,CAWSVEPAGVGGSDTQYF,TGTGCCTGGAGTGTTGAGCCAGCGGGAGTAGGAGGCTCAGATACGCAGTATTTT
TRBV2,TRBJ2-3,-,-,CASSPIYTDTQYF,TGTGCCAGCAGTCCAATCTACACAGATACGCAGTATTTT
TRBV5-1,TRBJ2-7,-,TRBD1,CASSAGQGAYEQYF,TGCGCCAGCAGCGCCGGACAGGGGGCCTACGAGCAGTACTTC
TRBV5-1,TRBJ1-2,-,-,CASSLGQDANYGYTF,TGCGCCAGCAGCTTGGGACAGGACGCTAACTATGGCTACACCTTC
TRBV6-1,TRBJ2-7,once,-,CASSDLSSEYF,TGTGCCAGCAGTGATCTAAGTTCTGAGTACTTC
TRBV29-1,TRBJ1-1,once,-,CSVVGRGNTEAFF,TGCAGCGTTGTAGGCAGGGGGAACACTGAAGCTTTCTTT
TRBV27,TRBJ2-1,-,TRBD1,CASSLGMVFGQGGKNEQFF,TGTGCCAGCAGTTTAGGAATGGTATTTGGACAGGGGGGAAAGAATGAGCAGTTCTTC
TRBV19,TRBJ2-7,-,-,CASRSGGAMEQYF,TGTGCCAGTAGGTCCGGTGGGGCCATGGAGCAGTACTTC
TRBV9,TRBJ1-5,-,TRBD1,CASSVVYGDRGGHSNQPQHF,TGTGCCAGCAGCGTAGTTTACGGGGACAGGGGGGGACATAGCAATCAGCCCCAGCATTTT
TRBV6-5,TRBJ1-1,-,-,CASKRQPMNTEAFF,TGTGCCAGCAAGCGGCAGCCAATGAACACTGAAGCTTTCTTT
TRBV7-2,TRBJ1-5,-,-,CASSFNPSNQPQHF,TGTGCCAGCAGCTTCAATCCCAGCAATCAGCCCCAGCATTTT
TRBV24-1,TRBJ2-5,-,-,CATRARGGETQYF,TGTGCCACCAGGGCCAGGGGAGGGGAGACCCAGTACTTC
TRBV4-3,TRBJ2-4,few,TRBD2,CASSQDRAGGFENIQYF,TGCGCCAGCAGCCAAGACCGAGCGGGAGGGTTTGAAAACATTCAGTACTTC
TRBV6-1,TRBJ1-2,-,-,CASSDLFRGGYTF,TGTGCCAGCAGTGACCTATTCAGGGGTGGCTACACCTTC
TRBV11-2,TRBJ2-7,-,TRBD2,CASSIGTSGRAWKNEQYF,TGTGCCAGCAGCATCGGGACTAGCGGGAGGGCCTGGAAGAACGAGCAGTACTTC
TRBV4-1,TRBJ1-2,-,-,CASSHGPVAESNYGYTF,TGCGCCAGCAGCCATGGCCCCGTGGCGGAGTCTAACTATGGCTACACCTTC
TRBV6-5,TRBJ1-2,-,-,CASSYGVEYGYTF,TGTGCCAGCAGTTACGGTGTCGAGTATGGCTACACCTTC